The 17 T cell receptor beta chains below all came from one sample that was sequenced in a study of cytomegalovirus exposure and HLA in healthy donors (dated by TCRdb to 2016 to 2017). Libraries were made using the immunoSEQ multiplex PCR assay. For the multiplex PCR, a mixture combining 60 forward primers for TCR Vbeta segments and 13 reverse primers for TCR Jbeta segments was used. TCRdb holds this immuneACCESS table with in-frame rearrangements only. Some clones are missing; in checked studies, unresolved V genes explain under half, and the rest has no known cause. The sample table shows fewer than 200,000 clones, and approximately 77% are seen once. Roughly 1.5% of the sample goes to the ten largest clones. Sequences were obtained from PBMCs. The receptors shown here come from a male donor in good health and CMV-seronegative.

This chain uses TRBV6-5 with TRBJ2-3; perhaps TRBD1 as D (6 bases). The CDR3 length is 15 residues. V lost 0 bases and J lost 2, with 9 bases in between. Germline V gives CDR1 MNHEY, CDR2 SVGAGI. The CDR3 DNA reads as TGTGCCAGCAGTTACTCGGGACACCTCACAGATACGCAGTATTTT. It translates to CASSYSGHLTDTQYF.

The chain couples TRBV19 to TRBJ1-6; tentatively, D is TRBD1 (5 bases). Germline CDR1 and CDR2: LNHDA and SQIVND (reference sequence). V lost 0 bases and J 8 bases, leaving 8 bases between the germline ends. This CDR3 is 14 amino acids long. CDR3 amino acids: CASSIDRGDSPLHF. The CDR3 region has the DNA TGTGCCAGTAGTATAGATCGGGGGGATTCACCCCTCCACTTT.

This rearrangement joins TRBV10-3 to TRBJ2-7, with 8 positions matching TRBD1. Germline lookup yields CDR1 ENHRY and CDR2 SYGVKD. The CDR3 is made up of 14 amino acids. The trim removed 3 bases at V and 4 bases at J, leaving 5 bases unmatched. The CDR3 reads CAISDLGQGYEQYF. The CDR3 nucleotides read TGTGCCATCAGTGATTTAGGACAGGGATACGAGCAGTACTTC.

V is TRBV18 and J is TRBJ2-7; D perhaps matches TRBD1 (5 bases). The V gene's germline CDR1 is KGHSH and CDR2 LQKENI. The CDR3 extends over 13 amino acids. V was clipped by 2 bases and J by 5 bases, with 10 bases between them. In nucleotides, the CDR3 is TGTGCCAGCTCACCAGGACACCGGGACGAGCAGTACTTC. Its protein product is CASSPGHRDEQYF.

The chain links TRBV6-1 to TRBJ2-7; 12 positions agree with TRBD1. The CDR3 is 15 amino acids. J lost 6 bases, V lost 7 bases, and 10 bases had no gene match. Per germline, CDR1 MNHNS and CDR2 SASEGT. Here the CDR3 DNA reads TGTGCCAGCACTCCCTGGGACAGGGGGCGGGTCGAGCAGTACTTC. This encodes CASTPWDRGRVEQYF.

The V gene is TRBV5-8, the J gene TRBJ2-7; perhaps TRBD2 as D (5 bases). CDR3 length: 13 amino acids. Per the germline V gene, CDR1 is SGHTS and CDR2 is YDEGEE. Trimming pared 4 bases from V and 6 bases from J, leaving 14 bases between. In DNA, the CDR3 is TGTGCCAGCAGCACGGCGCGGGCCAGCGAGCAGTACTTC. Its translation is CASSTARASEQYF.

This clone was counted once. This chain links TRBV11-3 with TRBJ2-1; 14 bases map to TRBD2. The CDR3 length is 17 residues. Germline V gene lookup returns CDR1 SGHNT and CDR2 YENEEA. Losses at the gene ends were 4 bases for V and 3 bases for J; bases not matched to a gene: 5. Here the CDR3 DNA reads TGTGCCAGCAGCTCCGGGGGACTAGCGGGGGTCTACAATGAGCAGTTCTTC. Its translation is CASSSGGLAGVYNEQFF.

The chain employs TRBV6-5 and TRBJ2-3, with 9 bases that match TRBD2. The J segment lost 4 bases and the V segment lost 4 bases, leaving 6 bases of the junction unmatched. Germline loops: CDR1 MNHEY, CDR2 SVGAGI. This CDR3 is 15 amino acids long. The CDR3 coding sequence is TGTGCCAGCAGTTCCGCGGGGGGGCACTCAGATACGCAGTATTTT. Its translation: CASSSAGGHSDTQYF.

Only one count was recorded for this clone. This chain uses TRBV13 with TRBJ2-2; 7 positions agree with TRBD1. This CDR3 spans 14 amino acids. Germline trimming cut 5 bases from V and 6 bases from J; bases unmatched to any gene: 6. Germline V lookup: CDR1 PRHDT, CDR2 FYEKMQ (reference sequence). CDR3 in amino acids: CASSLDRDPGELFF. CDR3 DNA: TGTGCCAGCAGCCTAGACAGGGACCCCGGGGAGCTGTTTTTT. Complete variable domain (other parts from reference TRBV13 and TRBJ2-2): AAGVIQSPRHLIKEKRETATLKCYPIPRHDTVYWYQQGPGQDPQFLISFYEKMQSDKGSIPDRFSAQQFSDYHSELNMSSLELGDSALYFCASSLDRDPGELFFGEGSRLTVL.

The V gene is TRBV30, the J gene TRBJ2-1, with D possibly matching TRBD2 (6 bases). The CDR3 has 15 amino acids. Per the germline V gene, CDR1 is GTSNPN and CDR2 is SVGIG (reference sequence). Between the trimmed V and J ends, which lost 0 bases and 5 bases, there was a span of 14 bases. The CDR3 region is CAWSVPPTRNNEQFF. The CDR3 coding sequence is TGTGCCTGGAGTGTACCCCCGACTAGGAACAATGAGCAGTTCTTC.

The CDR3 DNA reads as TGTGCCAGCAGCCAGCCAGGGCCGGTTGAAAAACTGTTTTTT. It yields the protein CASSQPGPVEKLFF. The V and J genes are TRBV21-1 and TRBJ1-4; the table's D gene call, TRBD1, was not cross checked with the DNA. TRBV21-1 is classified as a pseudogene. The CDR3 extends over 14 amino acids.

V is TRBV25-1 and J is TRBJ2-1, with 10 bases matching TRBD2. This CDR3 contains 16 residues. Germline CDR1 is MGHDK and CDR2 is SYGVNS. After removal of 2 bases from V and 2 bases from J, the junction contained 3 bases not matched to a gene. The DNA for the CDR3 is TGTGCCAGCAGTGAAATAGGGACTAGCGCCTACAATGAGCAGTTCTTC. Protein: CASSEIGTSAYNEQFF.

J is TRBJ1-4 and V is TRBV6-6; perhaps TRBD1 as D (5 bases). V lost 0 bases and J 4 bases, leaving 9 bases between the germline ends. Looked up from germline, CDR1 is MNHNY and CDR2 is SVGAGI (reference sequence). The CDR3 covers 15 residues. CDR3 sequence (DNA): TGTGCCAGCAGTTACTCGCCAGGGAATAATGAAAAACTGTTTTTT. Residues: CASSYSPGNNEKLFF.

V is TRBV29-1 and J is TRBJ2-5; TRBD2 is a possible D gene (6 bases). V lost 6 bases and J 7 bases, leaving 15 bases between the germline ends. The CDR3 loop spans 12 amino acids. Germline CDR1 is SQVTM and CDR2 is ANQGSEA. In DNA form, the CDR3 reads TGCAGCGTGGACATCATGGGAGGGACCCAGTACTTC. It translates to CSVDIMGGTQYF.

The chain carries TRBV5-6 and TRBJ2-5; 12 nucleotides align to TRBD2. The last part of the DNA fits TRBJ2-7 better; the J call may be wrong. From germline, CDR1 is SGHDT and CDR2 YYEEEE. CDR3 length: 16 amino acids. In DNA form, the CDR3 reads TGTGCCAGCAGCGGTGGACTAGCGGGGTCATCCTACGAGCAGTACTTC. Protein sequence: CASSGGLAGSSYEQYF.

The genes are TRBV11-3 and TRBJ2-5; D ambiguous. The CDR3 is 12 amino acids. Germline V gives CDR1 SGHNT, CDR2 YENEEA. Trimming cost V 2 bases and J 5 bases, with 6 bases left between them. The CDR3 DNA reads as TGTGCCAGCAGCTTACGTGAGGAGACCCAGTACTTC. It is translated as CASSLREETQYF.

This clone was seen more than once but under ten times. The chain combines TRBV29-1 with TRBJ2-5; 8 nucleotides match TRBD1. The CDR3 is made up of 17 amino acids. Per the germline V gene, CDR1 is SQVTM and CDR2 is ANQGSEA. Trimming took 7 bases from V and 2 from J; bases not matched to a gene: 18. CDR3 bases: TGCAGCGCCGTGGGTCTCGGGACAGGCGAAACTCAAGAGACCCAGTACTTC. This codes for CSAVGLGTGETQETQYF.